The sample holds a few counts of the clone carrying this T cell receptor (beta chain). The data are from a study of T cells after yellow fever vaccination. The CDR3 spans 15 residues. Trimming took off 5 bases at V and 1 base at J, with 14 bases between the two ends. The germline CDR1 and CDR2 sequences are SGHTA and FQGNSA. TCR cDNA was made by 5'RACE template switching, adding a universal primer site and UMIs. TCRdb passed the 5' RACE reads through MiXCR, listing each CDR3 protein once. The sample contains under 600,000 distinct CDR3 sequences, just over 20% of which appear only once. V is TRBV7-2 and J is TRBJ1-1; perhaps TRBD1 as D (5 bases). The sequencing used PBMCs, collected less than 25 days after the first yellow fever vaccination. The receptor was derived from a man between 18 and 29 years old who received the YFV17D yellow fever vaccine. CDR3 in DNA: TGTGCCAGCAGCCCCCAGCAGGGTAGGAACACTGAAGCTTTCTTT. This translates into CASSPQQGRNTEAFF.